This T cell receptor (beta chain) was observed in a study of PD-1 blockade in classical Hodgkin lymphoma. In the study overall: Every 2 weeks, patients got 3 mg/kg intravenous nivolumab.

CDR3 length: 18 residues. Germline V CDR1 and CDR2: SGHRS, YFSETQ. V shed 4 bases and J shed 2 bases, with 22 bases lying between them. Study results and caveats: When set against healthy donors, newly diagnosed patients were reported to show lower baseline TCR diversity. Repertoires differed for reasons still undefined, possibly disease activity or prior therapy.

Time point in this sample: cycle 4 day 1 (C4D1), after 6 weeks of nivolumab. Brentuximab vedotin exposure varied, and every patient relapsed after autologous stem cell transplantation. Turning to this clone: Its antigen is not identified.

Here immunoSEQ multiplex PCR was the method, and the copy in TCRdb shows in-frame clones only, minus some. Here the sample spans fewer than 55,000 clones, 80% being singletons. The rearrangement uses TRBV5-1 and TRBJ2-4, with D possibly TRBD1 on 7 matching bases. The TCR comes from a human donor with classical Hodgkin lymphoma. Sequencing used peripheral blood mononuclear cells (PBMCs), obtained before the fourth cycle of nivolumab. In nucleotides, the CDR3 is TGCGCCAGCAGCCAACAGGTGGAGGGGGCGATGTCCAAAAACATTCAGTACTTC. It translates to CASSQQVEGAMSKNIQYF.